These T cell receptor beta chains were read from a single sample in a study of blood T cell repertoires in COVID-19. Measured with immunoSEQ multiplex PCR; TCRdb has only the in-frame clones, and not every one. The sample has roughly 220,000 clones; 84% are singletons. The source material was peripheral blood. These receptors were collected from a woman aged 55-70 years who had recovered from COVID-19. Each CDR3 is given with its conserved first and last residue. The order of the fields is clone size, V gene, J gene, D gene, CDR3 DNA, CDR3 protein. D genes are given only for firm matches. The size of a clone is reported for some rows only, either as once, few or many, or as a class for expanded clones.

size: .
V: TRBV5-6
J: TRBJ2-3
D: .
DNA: TGTGCCAGCAGGATGACAGGCACAGATACGCAGTATTTT
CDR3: CASRMTGTDTQYF

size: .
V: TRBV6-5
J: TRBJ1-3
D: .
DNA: TGTGCCAGCAGTAGCACAGGGTCTGGAAACACCATATATTTT
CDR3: CASSSTGSGNTIYF

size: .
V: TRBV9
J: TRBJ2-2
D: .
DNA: TGTGCCAGCAGCGTAGAGGCAGGGCGGACCGGGGAGCTGTTTTTT
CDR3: CASSVEAGRTGELFF

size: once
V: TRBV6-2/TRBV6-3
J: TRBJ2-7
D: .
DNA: TGTGCCAGCAGTTACTCTACCGGACAGAACGAGCAGTACTTC
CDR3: CASSYSTGQNEQYF

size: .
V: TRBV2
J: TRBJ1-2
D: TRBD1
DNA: TGTGCCAGCAGTAAGGGACAGGGATTGGGCTACACCTTC
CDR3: CASSKGQGLGYTF

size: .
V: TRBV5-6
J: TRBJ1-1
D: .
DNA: TGTGCCAGCAGCTTACAGGACCTTAACACTGAAGCTTTCTTT
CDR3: CASSLQDLNTEAFF

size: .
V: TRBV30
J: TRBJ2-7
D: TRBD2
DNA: TGTGCCTGGAGTGTACTAGGGCAGCGGGGGGTACGTCAGTACTTC
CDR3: CAWSVLGQRGVRQYF

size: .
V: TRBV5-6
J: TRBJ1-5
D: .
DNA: TGTGCCAGCAGCCAGGGAAGCAGCAATCAGCCCCAGCATTTT
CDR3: CASSQGSSNQPQHF

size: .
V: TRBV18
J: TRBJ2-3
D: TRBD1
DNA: TGTGCCAGCTCACCAGTTTGGGCAGGGGGCGAGGATACGCAGTATTTT
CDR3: CASSPVWAGGEDTQYF

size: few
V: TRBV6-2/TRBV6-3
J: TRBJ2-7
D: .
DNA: TGTGCCAGCAGTAGGACACCGATATTATACGAGCAGTACTTC
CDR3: CASSRTPILYEQYF

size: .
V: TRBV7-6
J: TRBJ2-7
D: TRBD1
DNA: TGTGCCAGCAGAAGTAGCCCGGGACAGCAATACGAGCAGTACTTC
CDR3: CASRSSPGQQYEQYF

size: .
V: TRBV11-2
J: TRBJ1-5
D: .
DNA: TGTGCCAGCAGCCGAATAAAGTCGGTACCCAGCAATCAGCCCCAGCATTTT
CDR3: CASSRIKSVPSNQPQHF

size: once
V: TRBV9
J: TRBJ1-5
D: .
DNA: TGTGCCAGCAGCGTGGGGTCGGAGGGGAAGCCCCAGCATTTT
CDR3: CASSVGSEGKPQHF

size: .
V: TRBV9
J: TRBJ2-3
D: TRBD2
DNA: TGTGCCAGCAGCGTGGGCCTAGCGGGGGGAGATACGCAGTATTTT
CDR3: CASSVGLAGGDTQYF

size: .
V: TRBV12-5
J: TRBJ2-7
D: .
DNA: TGTGCTAGTGTGAGGGACTTTCGCTACGAGCAGTACTTC
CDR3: CASVRDFRYEQYF

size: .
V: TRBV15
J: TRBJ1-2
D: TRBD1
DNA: TGTGCCACCAGCAGAGGCGGACAGGGGGCCAACTATGGCTACACCTTC
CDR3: CATSRGGQGANYGYTF

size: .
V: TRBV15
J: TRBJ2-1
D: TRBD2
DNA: TGTGCCACCAGCAGACAAAGCGGGAGGGAGTTCTTC
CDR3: CATSRQSGREFF

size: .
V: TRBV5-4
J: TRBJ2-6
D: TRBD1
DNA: TGTGCCAGCAGCTTTCCGGGACAGTCCTCTGGGGCCAACGTCCTGACTTTC
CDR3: CASSFPGQSSGANVLTF

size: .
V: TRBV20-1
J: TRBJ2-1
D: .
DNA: TGCAGTGCTACGGGGGTCAATGAGCAGTTCTTC
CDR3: CSATGVNEQFF

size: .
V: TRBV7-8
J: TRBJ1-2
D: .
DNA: TGTGCCAGCAGCTTAGCAGAGGGCTATGGCTACACCTTC
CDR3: CASSLAEGYGYTF

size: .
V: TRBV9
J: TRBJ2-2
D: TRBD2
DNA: TGTGCCAGCAGCGGGAGTGGGACTAGCGGGGGTACCGGGGAGCTGTTTTTT
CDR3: CASSGSGTSGGTGELFF

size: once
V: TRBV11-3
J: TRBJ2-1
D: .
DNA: TGTGCCAGCAGCCTACGGGGGAACCACAATGAGCAGTTCTTC
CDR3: CASSLRGNHNEQFF

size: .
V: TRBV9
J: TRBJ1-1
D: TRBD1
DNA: TGTGCCAGCAGCCCACGGGCCCGGACAGGGTCCGAAGCTTTCTTT
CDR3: CASSPRARTGSEAFF

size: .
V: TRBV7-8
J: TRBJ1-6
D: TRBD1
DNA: TGTGCCAGCAGCTTGGGGGACAGGATCCTTAATTCACCCCTCCACTTT
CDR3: CASSLGDRILNSPLHF

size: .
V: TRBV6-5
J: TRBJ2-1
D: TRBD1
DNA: TGTGCCAGCAGTTCAGGGGGCGCCCACAATGAGCAGTTCTTC
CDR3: CASSSGGAHNEQFF

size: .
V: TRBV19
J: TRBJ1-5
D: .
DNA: TGTGCCAGTATAGGGCGGGGGAGACAGCCCCAGCATTTT
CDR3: CASIGRGRQPQHF

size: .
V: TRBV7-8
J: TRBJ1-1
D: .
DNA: TGTGCCAGCAGCTTAGTAACGGGGTTTGCGGGTGTGGACACTGAAGCTTTCTTT
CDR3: CASSLVTGFAGVDTEAFF

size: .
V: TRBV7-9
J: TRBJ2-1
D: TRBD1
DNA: TGTGCCAGCAGCTTACGGGGACAGGGGGCCTACAATGAGCAGTTCTTC
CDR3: CASSLRGQGAYNEQFF

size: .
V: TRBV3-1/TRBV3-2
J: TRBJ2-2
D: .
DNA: TGTGCCAGCAGCCTCCAGGGGGGCACCGGGGAGCTGTTTTTT
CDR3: CASSLQGGTGELFF

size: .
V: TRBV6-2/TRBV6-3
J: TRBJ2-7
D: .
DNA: TGTGCCAGCAGTCCGGCCTACGAGCAGTACTTC
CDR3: CASSPAYEQYF

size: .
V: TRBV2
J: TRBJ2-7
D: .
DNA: TGTGCCAGCAGTTCCGGGACCTACGAGCAGTACTTC
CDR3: CASSSGTYEQYF

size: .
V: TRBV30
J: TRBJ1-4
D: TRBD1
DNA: TGTGCCTGGACTAGGGGACAGGATGAAAAACTGTTTTTT
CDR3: CAWTRGQDEKLFF

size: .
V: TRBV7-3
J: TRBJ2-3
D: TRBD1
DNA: TGTGCCAGCAGCCCAAGGACAGGGGGCACAGATACGCAGTATTTT
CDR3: CASSPRTGGTDTQYF

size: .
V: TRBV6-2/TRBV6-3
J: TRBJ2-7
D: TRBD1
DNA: TGTGCCAGCAGTTACTCGCAGGACAGGTACTCCTACGAGCAGTACTTC
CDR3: CASSYSQDRYSYEQYF

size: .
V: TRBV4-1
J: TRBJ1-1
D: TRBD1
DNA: TGCGCCAGCAGCGTAAGACAGGGGAACACTGAAGCTTTCTTT
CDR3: CASSVRQGNTEAFF

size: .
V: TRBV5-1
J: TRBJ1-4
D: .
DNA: TGCGCCAGCAGCTTGGAGTGGCGGAATAATGAAAAACTGTTTTTT
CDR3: CASSLEWRNNEKLFF

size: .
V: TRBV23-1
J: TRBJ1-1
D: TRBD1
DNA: TGCGCCAGCAGTCAAAAAGGCAGGGGGGCAAACACTGAAGCTTTCTTT
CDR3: CASSQKGRGANTEAFF